What follows describes a single T cell receptor beta chain. Its antigen is unidentified. V dropped 4 bases and J dropped 3 bases, with 10 bases sitting between them. CDR1 is SGHVS and CDR2 is FNYEAQ in the germline V gene. The CDR3 contains 13 residues. This record belongs to a study of OX40 agonist ivuxolimab in advanced cancers. Study-wide context: Participants, approximately 80% male, averaged roughly 60 years of age, ranging from about 23 to 90. Broader study findings: The specificity for antigen of the expanded peripheral T cells was not determined.

Some clones are missing from TCRdb's copy, which holds only in-frame ones; the method was immunoSEQ multiplex PCR. The sample yields 60,000 to 65,000 clones, 70% to 90% seen once. Blood sampling was done at baseline, cycle 4 day 1, and cycle 7 day 1. This chain links TRBV7-6 with TRBJ2-7, with D hard to call. This TCR was sampled from an adult with an advanced solid tumor such as melanoma, head and neck, liver or kidney cancer. The sample was CD4+ or CD8+ T cells sorted from blood, taken in a trial of the OX40 agonist ivuxolimab. CDR3: CASSSGPIYEQYF. The DNA for the CDR3 is TGTGCCAGCAGCTCTGGACCGATCTACGAGCAGTACTTC. The variable domain in full, completed from reference TRBV7-6 and TRBJ2-7, reads GAGVSQSPRYKVTKRGQDVALRCDPISGHVSLYWYRQALGQGPEFLTYFNYEAQQDKSGLPNDRFSAERPEGSISTLTIQRTEQRDSAMYRCASSSGPIYEQYFGPGTRLTVT.